The 21 T cell receptor beta chains below all came from one sample that was sequenced in a study of T cells in tuberculosis. Time point: new active TB diagnosis, blood taken before or within 7 days of starting treatment. Produced via immunoSEQ multiplex PCR; TCRdb's table is partial and in-frame only. The data hold roughly 35,000 clones, with about 90% observed a single time. The sample here was PBMCs, taken at tuberculosis diagnosis. These receptor sequences come from an adult with tuberculosis. Some clones in this sample may be carry-over from other donors' samples.

The chain uses TRBV7-9 and TRBJ1-2, with D maybe TRBD1 (5 bases). CDR3 size: 14 residues. Trimming pared 5 bases from V and 7 bases from J, leaving 17 bases between. Germline V lookup: CDR1 SEHNR, CDR2 FQNEAQ (reference sequence). The CDR3, as DNA: TGTGCCAGCAGCGACCGCCAGGGCGTGGGTGGCTACACCTTC. Its protein is CASSDRQGVGGYTF.

The genes are TRBV19 and TRBJ1-5, with D tentatively TRBD1 (5 bases). Trimming stripped 3 bases from V and 9 bases from J, with 12 bases between. CDR1 and CDR2 (germline): LNHDA, SQIVND (reference sequence). The CDR3 is made up of 13 amino acids. The CDR3 loop is CASSMAGQGPQHF. The CDR3, as DNA: TGTGCCAGTAGTATGGCAGGGCAAGGGCCCCAGCATTTT.

The rearrangement links TRBV5-4 to TRBJ2-3, with 8 bases aligning to TRBD2. In germline, CDR1 is SGHNT, CDR2 YYREEE (reference sequence). The CDR3 extends over 15 amino acids. The V gene end was trimmed by 0 bases and the J gene end by 3 bases; junction bases not matched to a gene: 3. The CDR3 is CASSLEPGGTDTQYF. CDR3 nucleotides: TGTGCCAGCAGCTTGGAACCGGGGGGGACAGATACGCAGTATTTT.

The genes are TRBV19 and TRBJ2-7; D is unresolved. This CDR3 spans 13 amino acids. Deletions cut 1 base from V and 1 base from J, with 5 bases between. CDR1 is LNHDA and CDR2 is SQIVND in the germline V gene (reference sequence). CDR3 loop: CASSIGRSYEQYF. CDR3 in DNA: TGTGCCAGTAGTATAGGCCGGTCCTACGAGCAGTACTTC.

This chain links TRBV2 with TRBJ1-2; a weak D match, TRBD1 (5 bases). The V gene's germline CDR1 is SNHLY and CDR2 FYNNEI. The CDR3 contains 14 residues. Between the trimmed V and J ends, which lost 3 bases and 6 bases, there was a span of 14 bases. The CDR3 loop reads CASSETVAMHGYTF. In DNA, the CDR3 is TGTGCCAGCAGTGAGACAGTGGCCATGCATGGCTACACCTTC.

The DNA of the CDR3 is TGTGCCAGCAGCTGGACAGGGAGCACCGGGGAGCTGTTTTTT. Protein product: CASSWTGSTGELFF. This chain connects TRBV7-8 to TRBJ2-2; the match to TRBD1 covers 8 bases. The CDR3 length is 14 residues. The ends lost 4 bases at V and 4 bases at J; junction bases unmatched: 2. Looked up from germline, CDR1 is SGHVS and CDR2 is FQNEAQ.

The V call is TRBV5-1, the J call TRBJ2-7; D ambiguous. The CDR3 covers 12 residues. Per the germline V gene, CDR1 is SGHRS and CDR2 is YFSETQ. V was clipped by 5 bases and J by 0 bases, with 6 bases between them. The CDR3 reads CASRQDSYEQYF. CDR3 DNA sequence: TGCGCCAGCAGGCAGGACTCCTACGAGCAGTACTTC.

V is TRBV18 and J is TRBJ2-7; 12 bases map to TRBD1. J was trimmed by 4 bases and V by 4 bases; bases with no gene match: 8. Germline-derived CDR1 and CDR2 are KGHSH and LQKENI. This CDR3 has 16 residues. This chain's CDR3 is CASSLTGTGGMYEQYF. In DNA form, the CDR3 reads TGTGCCAGCTCACTCACCGGGACAGGGGGCATGTACGAGCAGTACTTC.

V and J are TRBV10-3 and TRBJ1-2; 7 nucleotides agree with TRBD1. Germline CDR1 reads ENHRY; CDR2 reads SYGVKD. The CDR3 has 15 amino acids. The V segment lost 6 bases and the J segment 6 bases; nucleotides outside the gene matches: 13. CDR3 in amino acids: CAISEQQGREDGYTF. The CDR3 DNA is TGTGCCATCAGCGAACAACAGGGGCGAGAGGATGGCTACACCTTC.

The V gene is TRBV7-2, the J gene TRBJ2-7, with TRBD2 matching 11 bases. J gave up 0 bases and V 2 bases, and 9 bases lay outside the gene matches. This CDR3 is built from 18 residues. Germline assignment: CDR1 SGHTA and CDR2 FQGNSA. CDR3 amino acids: CASSLSSTSGVSSYEQYF. The CDR3 DNA reads as TGTGCCAGCAGCTTATCGTCGACTAGCGGGGTGAGCTCCTACGAGCAGTACTTC.

The V and J genes are TRBV18 and TRBJ2-2; no clear D. CDR1 is KGHSH, CDR2 LQKENI, per germline. The V gene lost 0 bases and the J gene lost 7 bases, with 9 bases spanning the gap. The CDR3 runs to 14 residues. CDR3 coding DNA: TGTGCCAGCTCACCACCGTCTTCAGTCGGGGAGCTGTTTTTT. Its translation: CASSPPSSVGELFF.

The chain has TRBV7-9 and TRBJ1-5; D is perhaps TRBD1 (5 bases). V gave up 3 bases and J gave up 5 bases, with 14 bases separating them. Germline V gives CDR1 SEHNR, CDR2 FQNEAQ (reference sequence). The CDR3 length is 15 residues. CDR3 in DNA: TGTGCCAGCAGCTTCGGAGGGGTCCCACATCAGCCCCAGCATTTT. It yields the protein CASSFGGVPHQPQHF.

The chain carries TRBV14 and TRBJ2-7; D perhaps matches TRBD1 (7 bases). In germline, CDR1 is SGHDN, CDR2 FVKESK. The CDR3 totals 13 residues. V was shortened by 4 bases and J by 5 bases, with 12 bases between the two germline ends. CDR3 loop: CASSRGTVHEQYF. For the CDR3, the DNA is TGTGCCAGCAGCCGCGGGACAGTCCACGAGCAGTACTTC.

The V call is TRBV5-4, the J call TRBJ1-1; D unclear. Trimming pared 2 bases from V and 8 bases from J, leaving 13 bases between. There are 13 residues in the CDR3. The germline V gene has CDR1 SGHNT and CDR2 YYREEE (reference sequence). This CDR3 is CASSFVDGREAFF. CDR3 in DNA: TGTGCCAGCAGCTTTGTGGATGGCAGGGAAGCTTTCTTT.

The rearrangement links TRBV6-1 to TRBJ1-4, with no clear D. Germline CDR1 reads MNHNS; CDR2 reads SASEGT. This CDR3 is 15 amino acids long. The V gene lost 6 bases and the J gene lost 7 bases, with 18 bases spanning the gap. The DNA for the CDR3 is TGTGCCAGCAGCGAACTACCCCCTAGAGCTGAAAAACTGTTTTTT. Protein product: CASSELPPRAEKLFF.

This clone was seen a handful of times. V gene TRBV6-1 combines with J gene TRBJ1-6; D is unresolved. The germline V gene has CDR1 MNHNS and CDR2 SASEGT. There are 17 residues in the CDR3. Trimming left V 2 bases short and J 6 bases short, with 17 bases between. CDR3 sequence: CASSERPLSWSNSPLHF. Written as DNA, the CDR3 is TGTGCCAGCAGTGAAAGGCCCCTTTCATGGAGTAATTCACCCCTCCACTTT.

The V and J genes are TRBV27 and TRBJ2-3, with TRBD2 identical over 9 bases. Germline V CDR1 and CDR2: MNHEY, SMNVEV (reference sequence). Trimming at V came to 5 bases and at J to 2 bases, leaving 8 bases not matched to a gene. The CDR3 totals 16 residues. The CDR3 loop is CASSTAGGLHTDTQYF. Here the CDR3 DNA reads TGTGCCAGCAGTACCGCGGGGGGGCTTCACACAGATACGCAGTATTTT.

The chain is built from TRBV9 and TRBJ1-1; 7 bases map to TRBD1. Germline V lookup: CDR1 SGDLS, CDR2 YYNGEE. The CDR3 contains 16 residues. The junction had 8 bases not matched to a gene; V was cut back by 3 bases and J by 0 bases. The CDR3 sequence is CASSGAPTGMNTEAFF. CDR3 DNA sequence: TGTGCCAGCAGCGGTGCGCCGACAGGGATGAACACTGAAGCTTTCTTT.

The chain employs TRBV15 and TRBJ2-3, with 7 positions matching TRBD2. The V gene end was trimmed by 1 base and the J gene end by 3 bases; junction bases not matched to a gene: 7. The germline gives CDR1 LNHNV, CDR2 YYDKDF (reference sequence). The CDR3 has 16 residues. This CDR3 reads CATSRGLLADTDTQYF. In DNA, the CDR3 is TGTGCCACCAGCAGAGGACTCCTAGCGGATACAGATACGCAGTATTTT.

The V gene is TRBV9, the J gene TRBJ1-1; maybe TRBD1 (6 bases). The CDR3 is 13 residues long. Germline CDR1 reads SGDLS; CDR2 reads YYNGEE. The germline V and J ends were trimmed by 3 bases and 8 bases, with 14 bases remaining between them. CDR3 sequence reads: CASSASLQGEAFF. The CDR3 DNA reads TGTGCCAGCAGCGCAAGTTTACAGGGCGAAGCTTTCTTT.

This clone was observed a single time. V usage is TRBV2 and J usage is TRBJ2-7; the D gene is possibly TRBD2 (7 bases). V lost 6 bases and J lost 5, with 20 bases in between. This CDR3 spans 15 amino acids. The germline V gene encodes CDR1 SNHLY and CDR2 FYNNEI. DNA of the CDR3: TGTGCCAGCAGCCATCCACAGGGTGGGGGGGACGAGCAGTACTTC. Translation: CASSHPQGGGDEQYF.